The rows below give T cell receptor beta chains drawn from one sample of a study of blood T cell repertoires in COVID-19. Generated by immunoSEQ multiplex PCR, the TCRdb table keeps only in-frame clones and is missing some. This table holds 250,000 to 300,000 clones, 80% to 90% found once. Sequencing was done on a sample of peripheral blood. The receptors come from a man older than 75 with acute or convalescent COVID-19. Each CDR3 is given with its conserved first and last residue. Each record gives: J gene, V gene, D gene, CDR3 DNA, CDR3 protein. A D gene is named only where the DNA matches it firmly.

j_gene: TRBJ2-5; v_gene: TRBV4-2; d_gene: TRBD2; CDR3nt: TGTGCCAGCAGCCAAGATTCTAGCGGCTCCTTCTATGAGACCCAGTACTTC; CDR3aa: CASSQDSSGSFYETQYF
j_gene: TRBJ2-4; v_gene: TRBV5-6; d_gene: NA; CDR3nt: TGTGCCAGCAGCTCGGTACAGATAAAAAACATTCAGTACTTC; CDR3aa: CASSSVQIKNIQYF
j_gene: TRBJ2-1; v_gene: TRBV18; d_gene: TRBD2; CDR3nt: TGTGCCAGCTCACCACCGGGACCGGGACTAGCGGGCAATGAGCAGTTCTTC; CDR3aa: CASSPPGPGLAGNEQFF
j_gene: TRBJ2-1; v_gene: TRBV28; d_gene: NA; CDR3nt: TGTGCCAGCAGTTTACCCCAGCTAGTAGCTGAGCAGTTCTTC; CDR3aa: CASSLPQLVAEQFF
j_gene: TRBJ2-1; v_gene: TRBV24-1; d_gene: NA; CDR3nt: TGTGCCACCAGTGAATCTGCTAGGAGGGAGCAGTTCTTC; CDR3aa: CATSESARREQFF
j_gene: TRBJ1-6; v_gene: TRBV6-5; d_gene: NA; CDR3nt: TGTGCCAGCCTTACGGGGGGTTGGAATTCACCCCTCCACTTT; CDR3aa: CASLTGGWNSPLHF
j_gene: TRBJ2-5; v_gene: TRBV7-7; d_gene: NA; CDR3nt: TGTGCTAGCAGCCCCTCGCCCGGGGCAGGGGGGACCCGGACCCAGTACTTC; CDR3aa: CASSPSPGAGGTRTQYF
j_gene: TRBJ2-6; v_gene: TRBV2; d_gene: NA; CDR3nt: TGTGCCAGCAGTGAACTCCGTGGGGCCAACGTCCTGACTTTC; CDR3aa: CASSELRGANVLTF
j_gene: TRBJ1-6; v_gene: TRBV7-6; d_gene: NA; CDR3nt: TGTGCCAGCAGCTTGGCCCCGGTAGGGACAACAAATTCACCCCTCCACTTT; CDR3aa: CASSLAPVGTTNSPLHF
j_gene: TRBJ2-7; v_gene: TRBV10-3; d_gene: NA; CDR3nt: TGTGCCGCAAGCCCCCTTGGTTACGAGCAGTACTTC; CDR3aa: CAASPLGYEQYF
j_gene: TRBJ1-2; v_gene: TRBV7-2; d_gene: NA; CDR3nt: TGTGCCAGCAGCCCCGGGACTCAGAACTATGGCTACACCTTC; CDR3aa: CASSPGTQNYGYTF
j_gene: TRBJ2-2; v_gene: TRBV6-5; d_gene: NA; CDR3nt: TGTGCCAGCCAGCCAGGGGATTACACCGGGGAGCTGTTTTTT; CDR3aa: CASQPGDYTGELFF
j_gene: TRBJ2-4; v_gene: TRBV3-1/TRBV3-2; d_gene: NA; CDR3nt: TGTGCCAGCAGCCGGGCCCAAGGCGCCAAAAACATTCAGTACTTC; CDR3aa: CASSRAQGAKNIQYF
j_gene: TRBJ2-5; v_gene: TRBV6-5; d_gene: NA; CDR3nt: TGTGCCAGCAGTTACTCGAGTCCTGAGAAGACCCAGTACTTC; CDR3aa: CASSYSSPEKTQYF
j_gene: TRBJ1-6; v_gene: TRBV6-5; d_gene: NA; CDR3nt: TGTGCCAGCAGCAAAGGACAGATGTATAATTCACCCCTCCACTTT; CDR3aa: CASSKGQMYNSPLHF
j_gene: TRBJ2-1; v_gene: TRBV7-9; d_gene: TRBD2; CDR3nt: TGTGCCAGCAGCAAACCGCCGGGACTAGCGGGGTCGAGCTCCTACAATGAGCAGTTCTTC; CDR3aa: CASSKPPGLAGSSSYNEQFF
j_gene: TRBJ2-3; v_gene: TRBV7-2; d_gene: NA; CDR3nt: TGTGCCAGCAGCTCAGGCCTAAGATGGGCAGATACGCAGTATTTT; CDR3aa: CASSSGLRWADTQYF